This T cell receptor (beta chain) emerged from a study of blood T cell repertoires in COVID-19. Study-level background: Donors in the United States, Italy and Spain gave samples during acute or convalescent COVID-19. The cDNA or gDNA used as material had been derived from T cells, B-cell-depleted T cells, or PBMCs.

As handled by the study authors: Amplified reference gene primers provided the basis for estimating nucleated cell counts. TCRdb's copy holds only in-frame clones and misses some; the assay was immunoSEQ multiplex PCR. The V and J calls and the clone size are those of that table, but D and trimming were determined from the DNA. Among fewer than 250,000 clones, 83% were seen once, and the ten largest hold roughly 5%. All exposed participants met a person with COVID-19 within 2 weeks before entering the study. This CDR3 is built from 14 residues. CDR1 and CDR2 (germline): SGHTA, FQGNSA. Between the trimmed V and J ends, which lost 5 bases and 0 bases, there was a span of 8 bases.

The source material was PBMCs or T cells enriched from blood (not recorded which). The TCR was taken from a woman in her fifties or sixties who had been exposed to COVID-19. This chain joins TRBV7-2 and TRBJ2-4; a possible D gene is TRBD1 (6 bases). CDR3 bases: TGTGCCAGCAGCCTGACAGGAGCCAAAAACATTCAGTACTTC. Amino acid sequence: CASSLTGAKNIQYF. Using reference TRBV7-2 and TRBJ2-4 for the parts outside the CDR3, the full variable domain is GAGVSQSPSNKVTEKGKDVELRCDPISGHTALYWYRQSLGQGLEFLIYFQGNSAPDKSGLPSDRFSAERTGGSVSTLTIQRTQQEDSAVYLCASSLTGAKNIQYFGAGTRLSVL.